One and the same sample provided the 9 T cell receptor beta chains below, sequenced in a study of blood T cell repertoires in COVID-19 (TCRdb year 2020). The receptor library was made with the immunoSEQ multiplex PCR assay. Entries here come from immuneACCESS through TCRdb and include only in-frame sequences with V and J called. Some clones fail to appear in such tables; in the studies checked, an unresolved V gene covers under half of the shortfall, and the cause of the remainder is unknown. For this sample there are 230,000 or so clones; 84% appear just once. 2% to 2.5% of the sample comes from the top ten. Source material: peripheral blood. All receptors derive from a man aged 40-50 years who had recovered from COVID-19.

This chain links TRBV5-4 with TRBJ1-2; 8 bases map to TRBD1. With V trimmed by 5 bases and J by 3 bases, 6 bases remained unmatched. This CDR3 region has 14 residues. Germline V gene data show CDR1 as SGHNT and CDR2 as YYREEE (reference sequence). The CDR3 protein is CASRQDRGYYGYTF. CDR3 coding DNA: TGTGCCAGCAGACAAGACAGGGGATACTATGGCTACACCTTC.

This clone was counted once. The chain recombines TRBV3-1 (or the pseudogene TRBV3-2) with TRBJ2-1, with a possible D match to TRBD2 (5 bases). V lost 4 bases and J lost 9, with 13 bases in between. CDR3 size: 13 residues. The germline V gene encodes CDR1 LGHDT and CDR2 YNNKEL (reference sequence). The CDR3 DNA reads TGTGCCAGCAGCCTCACCCCCGAGGGTGAGCAGTTCTTC. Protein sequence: CASSLTPEGEQFF.

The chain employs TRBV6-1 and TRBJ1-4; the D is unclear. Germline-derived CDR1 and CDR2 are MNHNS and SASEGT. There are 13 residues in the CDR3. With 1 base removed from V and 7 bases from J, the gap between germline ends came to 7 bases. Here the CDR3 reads CASSEVGSEKLFF. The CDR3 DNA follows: TGTGCCAGCAGTGAAGTCGGGAGTGAAAAACTGTTTTTT.

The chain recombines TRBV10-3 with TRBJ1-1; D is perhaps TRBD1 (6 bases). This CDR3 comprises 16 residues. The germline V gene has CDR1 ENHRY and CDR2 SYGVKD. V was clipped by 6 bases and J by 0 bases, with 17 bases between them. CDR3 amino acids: CAISQRRGALNTEAFF. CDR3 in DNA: TGTGCCATCAGCCAACGACGGGGGGCTCTGAACACTGAAGCTTTCTTT.

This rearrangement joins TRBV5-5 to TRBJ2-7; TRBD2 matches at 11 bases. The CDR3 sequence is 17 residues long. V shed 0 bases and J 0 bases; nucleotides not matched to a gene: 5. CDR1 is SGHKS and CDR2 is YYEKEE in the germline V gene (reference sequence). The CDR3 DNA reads TGTGCCAGCAGCTTGGCTCTAGCGGGAGGCCCCTCCTACGAGCAGTACTTC. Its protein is CASSLALAGGPSYEQYF.

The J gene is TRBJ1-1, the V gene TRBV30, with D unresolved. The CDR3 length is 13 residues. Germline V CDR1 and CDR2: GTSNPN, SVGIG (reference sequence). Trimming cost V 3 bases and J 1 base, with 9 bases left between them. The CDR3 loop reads CAWSRTPNTEAFF. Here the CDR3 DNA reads TGTGCCTGGAGCCGTACACCGAACACTGAAGCTTTCTTT. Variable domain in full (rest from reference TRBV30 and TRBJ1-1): SQTIHQWPATLVQPVGSPLSLECTVEGTSNPNLYWYRQAAGRGLQLLFYSVGIGQISSEVPQNLSASRPQDRQFILSSKKLLLSDSGFYLCAWSRTPNTEAFFGQGTRLTVV.

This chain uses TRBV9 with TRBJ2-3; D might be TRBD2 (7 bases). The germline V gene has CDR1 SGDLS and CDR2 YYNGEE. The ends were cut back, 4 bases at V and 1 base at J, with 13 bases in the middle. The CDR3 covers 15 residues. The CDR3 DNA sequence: TGTGCCAGCAGCCCTAGGGAGGGGGGCACAGATACGCAGTATTTT. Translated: CASSPREGGTDTQYF.

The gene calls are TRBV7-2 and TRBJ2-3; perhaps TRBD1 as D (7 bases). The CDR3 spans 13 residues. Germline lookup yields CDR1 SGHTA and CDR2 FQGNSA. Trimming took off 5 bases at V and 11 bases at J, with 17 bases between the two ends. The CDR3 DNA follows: TGTGCCAGCAGCCCCGAGGGGGGACAGAGGCAGTATTTT. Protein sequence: CASSPEGGQRQYF.

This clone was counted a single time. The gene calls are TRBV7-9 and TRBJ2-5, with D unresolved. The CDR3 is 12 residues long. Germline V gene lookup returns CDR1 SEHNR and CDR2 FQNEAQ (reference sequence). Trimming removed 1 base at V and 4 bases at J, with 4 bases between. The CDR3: CASSLVVETQYF. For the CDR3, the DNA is TGTGCCAGCAGCTTAGTCGTAGAGACCCAGTACTTC.